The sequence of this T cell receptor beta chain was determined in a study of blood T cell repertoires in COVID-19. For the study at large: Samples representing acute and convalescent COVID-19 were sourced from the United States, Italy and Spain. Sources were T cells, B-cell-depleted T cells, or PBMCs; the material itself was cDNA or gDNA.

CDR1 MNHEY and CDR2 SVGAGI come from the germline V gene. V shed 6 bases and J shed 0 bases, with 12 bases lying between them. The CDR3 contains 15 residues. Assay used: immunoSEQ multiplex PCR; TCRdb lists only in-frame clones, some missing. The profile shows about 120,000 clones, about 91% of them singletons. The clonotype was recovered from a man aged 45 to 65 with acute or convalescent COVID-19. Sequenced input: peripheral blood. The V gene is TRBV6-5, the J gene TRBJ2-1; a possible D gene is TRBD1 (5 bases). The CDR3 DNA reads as TGTGCCAGCAGCCCCAGGGTAAGCTCCTACAATGAGCAGTTCTTC. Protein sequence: CASSPRVSSYNEQFF.